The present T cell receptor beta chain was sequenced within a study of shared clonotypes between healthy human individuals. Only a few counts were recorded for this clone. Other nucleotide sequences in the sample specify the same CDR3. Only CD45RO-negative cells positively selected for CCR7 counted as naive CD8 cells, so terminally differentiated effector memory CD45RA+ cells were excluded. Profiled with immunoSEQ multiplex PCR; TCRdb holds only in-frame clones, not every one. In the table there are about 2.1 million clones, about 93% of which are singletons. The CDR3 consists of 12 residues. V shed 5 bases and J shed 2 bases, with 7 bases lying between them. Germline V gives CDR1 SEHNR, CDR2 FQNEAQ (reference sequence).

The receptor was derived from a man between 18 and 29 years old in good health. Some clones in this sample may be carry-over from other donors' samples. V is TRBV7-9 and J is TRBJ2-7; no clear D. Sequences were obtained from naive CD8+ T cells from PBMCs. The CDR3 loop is CASSPGTYEQYF. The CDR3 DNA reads TGTGCCAGCAGCCCCGGTACCTACGAGCAGTACTTC.